A selection of T cell receptor beta chains follows, all from one sample in a study of T cell responses to AZD1222 COVID-19 vaccine. Clones were read by immunoSEQ multiplex PCR, and TCRdb kept only the in-frame ones, dropping some. The table records about 120,000 clones, roughly 90% of them present only once. Sequences were derived from peripheral blood, sampled on day 0 of AZD1222 vaccination. The receptors derive from an adult in good health. Each CDR3 is given with its conserved first and last residue. D genes are given only for firm matches. Not every row has a clone size; where given, it reads once, few, many or a size class.

TRBV7-2	TRBD2	TRBJ2-2	.	TGTGCCAGCAGCTTACGGGCTAGCGGGGGGGCTGGCGGGGAGCTGTTTTTT	CASSLRASGGAGGELFF
TRBV11-3	.	TRBJ2-7	.	TGTGCCAGCAGCCCCGGACGCATAAGCTCCTACGAGCAGTACTTC	CASSPGRISSYEQYF
TRBV2	.	TRBJ1-2	.	TGTGCCAGCAGTGACTCAGGTGGGAGCTATGGCTACACCTTC	CASSDSGGSYGYTF
TRBV4-2	.	TRBJ2-7	few	TGTGCCAGCAGCCAAGGAATAGGGAAGTCCTACGAGCAGTACTTC	CASSQGIGKSYEQYF
TRBV4-1	.	TRBJ2-4	.	TGCGCCAGCAGCCAAGATCTAGACATTCAGTACTTC	CASSQDLDIQYF
TRBV7-9	.	TRBJ2-1	.	TGTGCCAGCAGCCCACGCACGGGACAAAAGGGGCGCGATGAGCAGTTCTTC	CASSPRTGQKGRDEQFF
TRBV5-6	.	TRBJ1-6	.	TGTGCCAGCAGTGGGACACACTATAATTCACCCCTCCACTTT	CASSGTHYNSPLHF
TRBV7-9	.	TRBJ1-1	.	TGTGCCAGCAGCTTAGTCGGGCAGTCTAACACTGAAGCTTTCTTT	CASSLVGQSNTEAFF
TRBV7-8	TRBD2	TRBJ2-3	few	TGTGCCAGCAGCTTGAAGCCGGGACTAGGGACAGATACGCAGTATTTT	CASSLKPGLGTDTQYF
TRBV9	.	TRBJ2-3	.	TGTGCCAGCAGCGTTAACAGGGCCGACAACACAGATACGCAGTATTTT	CASSVNRADNTDTQYF
TRBV7-2	TRBD1	TRBJ1-1	.	TGTGCCAGCAGCCCCCAGACAGGGCTGAACACTGAAGCTTTCTTT	CASSPQTGLNTEAFF
TRBV10-1	.	TRBJ1-4	.	TGCGCCAGCAGTGCAACGGCAGCAACTAATGAAAAACTGTTTTTT	CASSATAATNEKLFF
TRBV20-1	.	TRBJ2-2	.	TGCAGTGCTAGTCCGACACTGAACACCGGGGAGCTGTTTTTT	CSASPTLNTGELFF
TRBV27	.	TRBJ2-7	.	TGTGCCAGCAGTTTATTAGGAGGCACCTACGAGCAGTACTTC	CASSLLGGTYEQYF
TRBV4-2	.	TRBJ2-3	many	TGTGCCAGCAGCCAAGATTTCGGGGGCGCAGATACGCAGTATTTT	CASSQDFGGADTQYF
TRBV6-6	.	TRBJ1-6	.	TGTGCCAGCAGGCCCGCTCAGGGCTTTGTGAATTCACCCCTCCACTTT	CASRPAQGFVNSPLHF
TRBV5-4	TRBD1	TRBJ2-7	once	TGTGCCAGCAGCCCGGGACAGTCCTACGAGCAGTACTTC	CASSPGQSYEQYF
TRBV6-5	TRBD1	TRBJ1-1	.	TGTGCCAGCAGTTTCGGGACAGCTAACACTGAAGCTTTCTTT	CASSFGTANTEAFF
TRBV6-2/TRBV6-3	TRBD2	TRBJ2-7	.	TGTGCCAGCAGTTACTCTCTAGCGGGAGGGCCCTACGAGCAGTACTTC	CASSYSLAGGPYEQYF
TRBV27	TRBD2	TRBJ2-1	.	TGTGCCAGCAGTTATATAGCGGGAGGGAACAATGAGCAGTTCTTC	CASSYIAGGNNEQFF
TRBV14	.	TRBJ1-1	.	TGTGCCAGCCCATACAACAGGAGGCTTAACACTGAAGCTTTCTTT	CASPYNRRLNTEAFF
TRBV4-3	.	TRBJ2-3	once	TGCGCCAGCAGCCAAGAGAACTGGGGCACAGATACGCAGTATTTT	CASSQENWGTDTQYF
TRBV12-5	.	TRBJ2-5	.	TGTGCTAGTGGTTGGGACGGCCAAGAGACCCAGTACTTC	CASGWDGQETQYF
TRBV6-1	.	TRBJ1-5	once	TGTGCCAGCAGTGAGGGGGCAGGGTATCAGCCCCAGCATTTT	CASSEGAGYQPQHF
TRBV5-1	.	TRBJ1-1	.	TGCGCCAGCAGCTTAAGAGGCCCTGCGGACACTGAAGCTTTCTTT	CASSLRGPADTEAFF
TRBV29-1	TRBD1	TRBJ2-7	.	TGCAGCGTTTCGGACAGGGTAGGCTCCTACGAGCAGTACTTC	CSVSDRVGSYEQYF
TRBV19	TRBD1	TRBJ1-1	.	TGTGCCAGTCGGTGGACAGGGCTCACTGAAGCTTTCTTT	CASRWTGLTEAFF
TRBV14	.	TRBJ2-2	.	TGTGCCAGCAGCCCAGGGAGAGGAACCGGGGAGCTGTTTTTT	CASSPGRGTGELFF
TRBV5-4	.	TRBJ1-2	.	TGTGCCAGCAGCTTGGTGACCCAAGCCTATGGCTACACCTTC	CASSLVTQAYGYTF
TRBV5-1	TRBD1	TRBJ2-2	once	TGCGCCAGCAGCTTGTCAAGGACAGGGTTGATGGGGGGAGTCACCGGGGAGCTGTTTTTT	CASSLSRTGLMGGVTGELFF
TRBV6-5	.	TRBJ2-1	few	TGTGCCAGCAGTTCAGGCGGGGTCTCCTACAATGAGCAGTTCTTC	CASSSGGVSYNEQFF
TRBV11-3	.	TRBJ1-1	.	TGTGCCAGCAGCACTCCAGCGAACACTGAAGCTTTCTTT	CASSTPANTEAFF
TRBV12-3/TRBV12-4	.	TRBJ2-7	.	TGTGCCAGCAGTTTAGTACTGAACTACGAGCAGTACTTC	CASSLVLNYEQYF
TRBV18	.	TRBJ1-4	.	TGTGCCAGCTCACACGAAATAGGGCTTGGTGAAAAACTGTTTTTT	CASSHEIGLGEKLFF
TRBV7-8	TRBD1	TRBJ1-2	.	TGTGCCAGCAGCCCCCGCAGGGACAGGGTCGACAACTATGGCTACACCTTC	CASSPRRDRVDNYGYTF
TRBV6-5	TRBD2	TRBJ2-1	.	TGTGCCAGCAGTCTGGGACTAGCCAATGGGAATGAGCAGTTCTTC	CASSLGLANGNEQFF
TRBV7-8	TRBD1	TRBJ2-3	once	TGTGCCAGCAGCCCCTACCGTTTGCCGGGACAGCGACGGTTAAGCACAGATACGCAGTATTTT	CASSPYRLPGQRRLSTDTQYF
TRBV28	.	TRBJ2-7	.	TGTGCCAGCAGTTGGGGGTCCAGCGAGCAGTACTTC	CASSWGSSEQYF
TRBV3-1/TRBV3-2	.	TRBJ1-2	.	TGTGCCAGCAGCCAAGAGGCTATGCAGTCCAAGCATGGCTACACCTTC	CASSQEAMQSKHGYTF
TRBV7-9	TRBD2	TRBJ2-2	.	TGTGCCAGCAGCTTCCGGGGACTAGCGGGGAACACCGGGGAGCTGTTTTTT	CASSFRGLAGNTGELFF
TRBV4-3	TRBD1	TRBJ1-2	.	TGCGCCAGCAGCCACCTCCCTGGACAGGGGAACTATGGCTACACCTTC	CASSHLPGQGNYGYTF
TRBV3-1/TRBV3-2	TRBD1	TRBJ1-2	few	TGTGCCAGCAGCCAAGGGAGACAGGGGTACGGCTACACCTTC	CASSQGRQGYGYTF
TRBV6-5	.	TRBJ1-5	.	TGTGCCAGCAGTTCGCTTAGCAATCAGCCCCAGCATTTT	CASSSLSNQPQHF
TRBV7-8	TRBD1	TRBJ1-2	.	TGTGCCAGCAGCTTAGGACAGGGCCGTTATGGCTACACCTTC	CASSLGQGRYGYTF
TRBV3-1/TRBV3-2	TRBD2	TRBJ2-7	few	TGTGCCAGCAGCCAAGATGAGGGACTAGCGGAGCAGTACTTC	CASSQDEGLAEQYF
TRBV9	.	TRBJ2-7	.	TGTGCCAGCAGCCAGGGCGGGGGCCTCTCCTACGAGCAGTACTTC	CASSQGGGLSYEQYF
TRBV4-1	.	TRBJ1-1	.	TGCGCCAGCAGCCTGAACACCCGGCACTTTATGAACACTGAAGCTTTCTTT	CASSLNTRHFMNTEAFF
TRBV19	.	TRBJ1-3	.	TGTGCCAGTAGTATAGGACAGTCCTCTGGAAACACCATATATTTT	CASSIGQSSGNTIYF
TRBV7-3	.	TRBJ1-6	once	TGTGCCAGCAGCTCTTTTCCGGATTCACCCCTCCACTTT	CASSSFPDSPLHF
TRBV2	.	TRBJ1-5	.	TGTGCCAGCGTTCGGGACAACAATCAGCCCCAGCATTTT	CASVRDNNQPQHF
TRBV6-2/TRBV6-3	.	TRBJ1-2	few	TGTGCCAGCAGTCCCCTAAGTGACGGCTACACCTTC	CASSPLSDGYTF
TRBV7-9	TRBD2	TRBJ2-7	.	TGTGCCAGCAGCGTGGGACTAGCGGGAGTCAACGAGCAGTACTTC	CASSVGLAGVNEQYF
TRBV12-3/TRBV12-4	.	TRBJ1-5	once	TGTGCCAGCAGCTCAACTCCACCCCAGCCCCAGCATTTT	CASSSTPPQPQHF
TRBV27	.	TRBJ2-1	.	TGTGCCAGCAGTTCCTCCGACATGATCGTCTCCTACAATGAGCAGTTCTTC	CASSSSDMIVSYNEQFF
TRBV7-2	.	TRBJ2-1	.	TGTGCCAGCAGCTTGGGGATCTGGGGTAGCTCCTACAATGAGCAGTTCTTC	CASSLGIWGSSYNEQFF